Listed below are T cell receptor beta chains from one sample, sequenced in a study of blood T cell repertoires in COVID-19. Method: immunoSEQ multiplex PCR; TCRdb's copy keeps in-frame clones and lacks some. The sample includes a few hundred thousand clones, 75% to 90% of them seen just once. Sequenced: PBMCs or T cells enriched from blood (not recorded which). These receptors were taken from a woman in her twenties or thirties who had been exposed to COVID-19. Each CDR3 is given with its conserved first and last residue. The D gene is left open where the match is weak. Only part of the rows carry a size: once, few, many, or a class if the clone is expanded.

TRBV28	TRBJ1-1	NA	TRBD1	TGTGCCAGCTCGGGACAGGGGGCATCTGGGACTGAAGCTTTCTTT	CASSGQGASGTEAFF
TRBV11-2	TRBJ1-4	NA	NA	TGTGCCAGCAGCTTAGATCACACAGGGAACGAAAAACTGTTTTTT	CASSLDHTGNEKLFF
TRBV13	TRBJ2-7	NA	NA	TGTGCCAGCAGCTTAGGCTTCGGCTCCTACGAGCAGTACTTC	CASSLGFGSYEQYF
TRBV11-3	TRBJ2-2	NA	TRBD2	TGTGCCAGCAGCTTAGTTAGCGGGACCACCGGGGAGCTGTTTTTT	CASSLVSGTTGELFF
TRBV5-1	TRBJ2-3	NA	NA	TGCGCCAGCAGCTATCTTGACGGGGGGCTTAGCACAGATACGCAGTATTTT	CASSYLDGGLSTDTQYF
TRBV5-1	TRBJ1-2	NA	NA	TGCGCCAGCAGCCACACCGACAGATACTATGGCTACACCTTC	CASSHTDRYYGYTF
TRBV7-2	TRBJ1-1	NA	NA	TGTGCCAGCAGCGTCTACAGGGAGAACACTGAAGCTTTCTTT	CASSVYRENTEAFF
TRBV7-8	TRBJ1-4	NA	NA	TGTGCCAGCAGCTTAGTGGGCCGGGGATGGACGGATCATAATGAAAAACTGTTTTTT	CASSLVGRGWTDHNEKLFF
TRBV5-4	TRBJ1-2	NA	TRBD1	TGTGCCAGCAGCGCACTCATAGACAGGGGTGAGGGCTACACCTTC	CASSALIDRGEGYTF
TRBV7-6	TRBJ2-7	NA	NA	TGTGCCAGCAGCCCAGGCCCCTCTTCGAAGGCCTACGAGCAGTACTTC	CASSPGPSSKAYEQYF
TRBV2	TRBJ1-6	NA	TRBD1	TGTGCCAGCACCGTGGGGACAGGGGGCAATTCACCCCTCCACTTT	CASTVGTGGNSPLHF
TRBV5-1	TRBJ2-2	NA	NA	TGCGCCACCGAACAGGGCCCGAACACCGGGGAGCTGTTTTTT	CATEQGPNTGELFF
TRBV23-1	TRBJ1-2	once	NA	TGCGCCAGCAGTCAACCTAAAACGAAAAAGGCCCAGGGAGGCTACACCTTC	CASSQPKTKKAQGGYTF
TRBV9	TRBJ2-2	NA	TRBD1	TGTGCCAGCAGCGAGACAGGGAACAGTGCCGGGGAGCTGTTTTTT	CASSETGNSAGELFF
TRBV30	TRBJ1-1	NA	NA	TGTGCCTGGAGCCTAGGTTTTAACACTGAAGCTTTCTTT	CAWSLGFNTEAFF
TRBV30	TRBJ1-3	few	NA	TGTGCCTGGAGTCCCTTTCTGTCTGGAAACACCATATATTTT	CAWSPFLSGNTIYF
TRBV27	TRBJ2-1	NA	TRBD2	TGTGCCAGCAGTTTAGACGGGGGGAACTACAATGAGCAGTTCTTC	CASSLDGGNYNEQFF
TRBV30	TRBJ1-6	NA	NA	TGTGCCTGGACCTGGGGCTTGGGCTCACCCCTCCACTTT	CAWTWGLGSPLHF
TRBV6-5	TRBJ2-7	NA	NA	TGTGCCAGCAGTTATCGGCAGGGAGGCTACGAGCAGTACTTC	CASSYRQGGYEQYF
TRBV24-1	TRBJ2-1	NA	NA	TGTGCCACCAGTGATTTCCAGACACAGTTCTTC	CATSDFQTQFF
TRBV27	TRBJ1-2	NA	NA	TGTGCCAGCAGTTTATCCGGGGGCTATGGCTACACCTTC	CASSLSGGYGYTF
TRBV5-6	TRBJ2-1	few	TRBD2	TGTGCCAGCAGCTTGTGGCGGGGGAGCTCCTACAATGAGCAGTTCTTC	CASSLWRGSSYNEQFF
TRBV2	TRBJ1-5	once	NA	TGTGCCAGCAGTCCTGGGGGACATAGCAATCAGCCCCAGCATTTT	CASSPGGHSNQPQHF
TRBV29-1	TRBJ1-2	NA	NA	TGCAGCGTTGAGGTCCTCCTTAGCCCTAACTATGGCTACACCTTC	CSVEVLLSPNYGYTF
TRBV29-1	TRBJ2-3	once	TRBD2	TGCAGCGTCACCCGCCCTTTTGGGGGGGGTAGCACAGATACGCAGTATTTT	CSVTRPFGGGSTDTQYF
TRBV29-1	TRBJ2-2	NA	TRBD1	TGCAGCGTTTCGGACAGGGCTATCACCGGGGAGCTGTTTTTT	CSVSDRAITGELFF
TRBV10-3	TRBJ1-5	NA	NA	TGTGCCATCAGCCGACTTGGGAGCAATCAGCCCCAGCATTTT	CAISRLGSNQPQHF
TRBV29-1	TRBJ1-1	NA	TRBD1	TGCAGCGTTTCACAGGGGGCTTCGGACACTGAAGCTTTCTTT	CSVSQGASDTEAFF
TRBV10-2	TRBJ2-7	NA	NA	TGCGCCAGCAGTCTACGTACGGGGGAAGGAAGGTACGAGCAGTACTTC	CASSLRTGEGRYEQYF
TRBV6-5	TRBJ1-4	NA	TRBD1	TGTGCCAGCAGCCCGACAGGGAGAGAAAAACTGTTTTTT	CASSPTGREKLFF